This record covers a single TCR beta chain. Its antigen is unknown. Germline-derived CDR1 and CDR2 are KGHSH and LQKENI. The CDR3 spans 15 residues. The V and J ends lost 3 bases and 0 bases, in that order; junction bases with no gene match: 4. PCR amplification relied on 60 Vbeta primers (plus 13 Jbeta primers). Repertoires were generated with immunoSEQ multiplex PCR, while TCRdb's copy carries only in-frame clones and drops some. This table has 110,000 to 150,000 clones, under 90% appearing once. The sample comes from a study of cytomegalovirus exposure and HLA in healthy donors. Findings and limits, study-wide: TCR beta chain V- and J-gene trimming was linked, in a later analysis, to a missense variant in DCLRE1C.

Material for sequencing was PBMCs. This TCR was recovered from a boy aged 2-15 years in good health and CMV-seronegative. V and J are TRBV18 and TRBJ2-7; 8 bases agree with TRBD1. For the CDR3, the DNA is TGTGCCAGCTCACCGTCGGACAGGGACTCCTACGAGCAGTACTTC. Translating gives CASSPSDRDSYEQYF.